The present T cell receptor beta chain was sequenced within a study of T cell responses to AZD1222 COVID-19 vaccine (dated by TCRdb to the early 2020s). Background on the whole study: AZD1222 recipients given second doses at about 4 weeks or at about 12 weeks were pooled, since spike-specific TCR depth and breadth were not found to differ between the two schedules. A total of over 230 trial participants underwent TCR sequencing, of whom some 200 had received two doses of AZD1222 and about 26 had received two doses of the MenACWY control vaccine. Trial participants were enrolled by age into 18-55, 56-69 and 70-plus year subgroups, with roughly 160, 29 and 62 TCR-sequenced participants respectively. General conclusions and limits of the study: Participants were mostly white British, with more females than males. The authors suggested clonal diversity may have been underestimated. Conclusions about previously exposed vaccinees are limited because only five to seven AZD1222 recipients were SARS-CoV-2 seropositive at baseline. Reportedly, close to half of the unique spike-specific TCRs recognized epitopes lying outside the regions that are mutated in the B.1.351 and B.1.1.7 variants. In the small 56-69-year group, the increase in depth fell short of significance, most likely because of low power. No day 14 peak-response samples were available, so repertoires were characterized only after the peak T cell response. The vaccine-associated CD4 TCRs covered the entire spike protein, and the dominant responses fell in regions 160-218 and 743-854. After two AZD1222 doses, spike-specific TCR breadth and depth were significantly higher than at day 0 and than in MenACWY recipients.

The CDR3 regions of human TCRbeta chains were analyzed by immunosequencing. Under the source paper's analysis protocol: Repertoire TCRs were checked for matches against a reference library of SARS-CoV-2-specific TCRs that had been generated using the MIRA antigen-specificity platform. Breadth was defined as the fraction of unique TCRs that were SARS-CoV-2-associated. Depth was defined as the fraction of total T cells that were SARS-CoV-2-associated. Using the MIRA data, every spike-specific TCR was mapped to the spike region that the TCR reacted to and assigned to either a CD4 or a CD8 class. Log10-transformed breadth and depth values were compared by one-way ANOVA with Sidak's multiple comparisons tests. TCRdb retrieved this table from immuneACCESS and kept in-frame rearrangements only. Not all clones are present; in checked studies, unresolved V genes account for under half, and no reason is known for the remainder. The V and J calls and the clone size are those of that table, but D and trimming were determined from the DNA. For this sample the table gives around 100,000 clones, of which roughly 89% were detected only once. The top ten clonotypes cover about 3.3% of the sample.

The CDR3 covers 13 residues, taking in both the cysteine and the phenylalanine. Here the CDR3 DNA is all that survives: 39 bases in frame from base 1. The CDR1 and CDR2 encoded by the germline V gene (reference sequence) are LNHDA and SQIVND. At the junction V is shortened by 7 bases and J by 8 bases, with 12 bases in between. The time point label corresponds to: baseline before first vaccination. The vaccinee samples were drawn from two UK trials, COV001 and COV002, one of which was a single-blind randomized controlled phase 2/3 trial testing AZD1222 (ChAdOx1 nCoV-19) in healthy adults. Trial participant PBMC samples were collected at day 0 and day 28 after the second dose for TCRbeta chain sequencing. A word on this clone: Its antigen is not yet known. No base-level quality is on record; no much larger clone is a single base apart.

In this chain, TRBV19 is recombined with TRBJ1-6, with no D gene named confidently. Here the sequenced sample was peripheral blood, taken on day 0 of AZD1222 vaccination. This clonotype was sampled from an adult in good health. The sequenced DNA is TGTGCCAGTAATATCGGGGTGGATTCACCCCTCCACTTT. Its amino acids are CASNIGVDSPLHF.